This TCR beta chain was sequenced for a study of T and B cells in COVID-19 patients. The wider study: Most recovered patients had mild to moderate COVID-19 treated as outpatients. Study results and limitations: No sequencing was yet done of CD4+, regulatory or CD8+ subsets, or of SARS-CoV-2-responsive or tetramer+ sorted cells.

With regard to this clonotype: What it recognizes is unknown.

CDR3 length: 17 amino acids. The V and J ends lost 6 bases and 10 bases respectively, with 28 bases between them. CDR1 and CDR2 (germline): DFQATT, SNEGSKA (reference sequence). TRB was amplified from about 250-500 ng of blood genomic DNA. TRB rearrangements were amplified by multiplex PCR with BIOMED2 TRB-A/B primers. TCRdb used MiXCR to reprocess the multiplex PCR reads, holding one entry per CDR3 protein. The sample has 2,000 to 2,500 distinct CDR3 sequences, 25% to 35% seen once. The source is a human donor with active COVID-19. The rearrangement uses TRBV20-1 and TRBJ1-6; D remains unclear. Sequenced input: blood. CDR3 nucleotides: TGCAGTGCCCCCTCCCCCATTCTCAGGAGTCTGGGGTCACCCCTCCACTTT. Translating it yields CSAPSPILRSLGSPLHF.